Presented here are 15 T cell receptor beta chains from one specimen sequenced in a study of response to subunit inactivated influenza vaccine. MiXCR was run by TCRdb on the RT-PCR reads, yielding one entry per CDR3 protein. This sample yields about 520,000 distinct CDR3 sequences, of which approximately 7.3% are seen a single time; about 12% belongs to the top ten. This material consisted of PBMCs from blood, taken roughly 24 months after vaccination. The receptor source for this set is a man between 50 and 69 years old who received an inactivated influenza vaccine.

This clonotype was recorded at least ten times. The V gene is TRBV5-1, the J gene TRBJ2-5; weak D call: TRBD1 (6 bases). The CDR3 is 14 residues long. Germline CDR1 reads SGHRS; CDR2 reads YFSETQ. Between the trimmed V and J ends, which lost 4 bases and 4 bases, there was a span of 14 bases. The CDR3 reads CASSHGQGTETQYF. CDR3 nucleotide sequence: TGCGCCAGCAGCCACGGGCAGGGGACAGAGACCCAGTACTTC.

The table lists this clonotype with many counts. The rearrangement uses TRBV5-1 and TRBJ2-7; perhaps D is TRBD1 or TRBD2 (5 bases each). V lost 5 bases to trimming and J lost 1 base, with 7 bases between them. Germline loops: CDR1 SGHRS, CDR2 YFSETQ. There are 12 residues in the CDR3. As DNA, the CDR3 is TGCGCCAGCAGGGGGGATTCCTACGAGCAGTACTTC. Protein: CASRGDSYEQYF.

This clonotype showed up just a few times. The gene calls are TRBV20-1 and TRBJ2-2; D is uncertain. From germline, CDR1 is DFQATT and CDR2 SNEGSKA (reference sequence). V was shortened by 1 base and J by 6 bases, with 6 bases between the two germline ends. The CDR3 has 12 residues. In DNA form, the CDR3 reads TGCAGTGCTAGAGGAAGGGCCGGGGAGCTGTTTTTT. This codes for CSARGRAGELFF.

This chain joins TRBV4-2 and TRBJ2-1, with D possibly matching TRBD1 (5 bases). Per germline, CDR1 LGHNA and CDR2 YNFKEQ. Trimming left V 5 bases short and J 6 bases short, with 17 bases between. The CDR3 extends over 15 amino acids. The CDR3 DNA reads TGTGCCAGCAGCGGACCGGGTTTTGGGGCCAATGAGCAGTTCTTC. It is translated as CASSGPGFGANEQFF.

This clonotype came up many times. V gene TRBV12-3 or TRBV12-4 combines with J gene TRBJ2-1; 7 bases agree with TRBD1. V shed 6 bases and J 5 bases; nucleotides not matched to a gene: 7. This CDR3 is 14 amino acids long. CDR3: CASSNLGTDNEQFF. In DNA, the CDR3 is TGTGCCAGCAGCAATCTAGGGACAGACAATGAGCAGTTCTTC.

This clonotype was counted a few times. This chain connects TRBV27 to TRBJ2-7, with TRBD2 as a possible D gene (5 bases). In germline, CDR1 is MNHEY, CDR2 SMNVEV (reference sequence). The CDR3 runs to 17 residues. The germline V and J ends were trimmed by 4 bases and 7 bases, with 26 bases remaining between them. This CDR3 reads CASSYQKDWRNPGEQYF. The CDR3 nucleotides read TGTGCCAGCAGTTACCAAAAGGACTGGCGGAATCCTGGGGAGCAGTACTTC.

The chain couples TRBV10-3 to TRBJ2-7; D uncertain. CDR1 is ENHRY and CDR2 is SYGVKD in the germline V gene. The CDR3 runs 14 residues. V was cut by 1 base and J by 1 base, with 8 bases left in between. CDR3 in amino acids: CAISELAMSYEQYF. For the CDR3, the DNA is TGTGCCATCAGTGAGTTGGCAATGTCCTACGAGCAGTACTTC.

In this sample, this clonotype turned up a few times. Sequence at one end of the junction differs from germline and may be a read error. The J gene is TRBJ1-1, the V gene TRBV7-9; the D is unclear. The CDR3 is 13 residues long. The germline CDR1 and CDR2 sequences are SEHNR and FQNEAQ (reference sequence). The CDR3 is CASGLIAAPEAFF. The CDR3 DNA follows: TGTGCCAGCGGCTTAATAGCTGCACCTGAAGCTTTCTTT. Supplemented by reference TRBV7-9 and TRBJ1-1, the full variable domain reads DTGVSQNPRHKITKRGQNVTFRCDPISEHNRLYWYRQTLGQGPEFLTYFQNEAQLEKSRLLSDRFSAERPKGSFSTLEIQRTEQGDSAMYLCASGLIAAPEAFFGQGTRLTVV.

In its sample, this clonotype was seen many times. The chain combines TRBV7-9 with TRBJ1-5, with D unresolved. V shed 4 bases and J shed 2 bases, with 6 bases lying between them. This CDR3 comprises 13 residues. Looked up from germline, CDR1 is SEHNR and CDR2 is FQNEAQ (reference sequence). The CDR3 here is CASSSGGNQPQHF. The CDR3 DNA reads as TGTGCCAGCAGCTCCGGGGGCAATCAGCCCCAGCATTTT.

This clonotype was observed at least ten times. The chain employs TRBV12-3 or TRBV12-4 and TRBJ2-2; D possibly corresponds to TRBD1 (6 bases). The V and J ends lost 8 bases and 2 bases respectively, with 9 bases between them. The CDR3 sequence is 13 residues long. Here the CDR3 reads CASGGQNTGELFF. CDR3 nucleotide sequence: TGTGCCAGCGGGGGACAAAACACCGGGGAGCTGTTTTTT.

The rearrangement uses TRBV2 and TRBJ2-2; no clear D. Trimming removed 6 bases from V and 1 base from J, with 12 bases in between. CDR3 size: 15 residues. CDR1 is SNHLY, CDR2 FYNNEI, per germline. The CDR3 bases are TGTGCCAGCAGACCCGAGACAAAGAACACCGGGGAGCTGTTTTTT. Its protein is CASRPETKNTGELFF. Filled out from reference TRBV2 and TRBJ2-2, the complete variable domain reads EPEVTQTPSHQVTQMGQEVILRCVPISNHLYFYWYRQILGQKVEFLVSFYNNEISEKSEIFDDQFSVERPDGSNFTLKIRSTKLEDSAMYFCASRPETKNTGELFFGEGSRLTVL.

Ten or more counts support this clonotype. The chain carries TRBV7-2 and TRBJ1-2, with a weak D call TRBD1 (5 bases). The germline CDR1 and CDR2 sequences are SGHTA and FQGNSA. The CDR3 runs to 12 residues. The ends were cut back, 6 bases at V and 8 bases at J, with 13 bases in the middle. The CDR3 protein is CASRETGGGYTF. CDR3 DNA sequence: TGTGCCAGCAGGGAAACTGGGGGAGGCTACACCTTC.

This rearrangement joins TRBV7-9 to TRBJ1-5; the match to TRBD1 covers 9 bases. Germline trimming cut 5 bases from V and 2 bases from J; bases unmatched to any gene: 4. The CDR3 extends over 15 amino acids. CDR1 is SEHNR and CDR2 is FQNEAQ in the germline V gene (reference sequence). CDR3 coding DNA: TGTGCCAGCAGCCGGGACAGGGTGGGCAATCAGCCCCAGCATTTT. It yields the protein CASSRDRVGNQPQHF.

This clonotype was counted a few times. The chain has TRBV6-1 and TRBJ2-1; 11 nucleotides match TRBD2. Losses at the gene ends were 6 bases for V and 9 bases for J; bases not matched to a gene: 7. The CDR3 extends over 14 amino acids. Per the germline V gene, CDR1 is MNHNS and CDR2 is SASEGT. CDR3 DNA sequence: TGTGCCAGCAGGGGCACTAGCGGGAGTAGTGAGCAGTTCTTC. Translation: CASRGTSGSSEQFF.

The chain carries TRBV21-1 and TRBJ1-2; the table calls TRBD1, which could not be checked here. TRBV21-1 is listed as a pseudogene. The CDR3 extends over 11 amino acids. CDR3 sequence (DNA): TGTGCCGACCTGGGAGCCCTGGGCTACACCTTC. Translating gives CADLGALGYTF.